The rows below give T cell receptor beta chains drawn from one sample of a study of blood T cell repertoires in COVID-19. Libraries were prepared by immunoSEQ multiplex PCR; TCRdb keeps only in-frame clonotypes and omits some of them. The profile shows around 150,000 clones, approximately 79% of them singletons. What was sequenced was PBMCs or T cells enriched from blood (not recorded which). All receptors derive from a woman in her 50s who had recovered from COVID-19. The CDR3 runs from the conserved cysteine through the conserved F or W. D genes are given only for firm matches. Size is stated for part of the rows, as once, few or many counts, or as a class when the clone is expanded.

clone_size: -; v_call: TRBV3-1/TRBV3-2; d_call: TRBD2; j_call: TRBJ2-3; cdr3_aa: CASSRLAGGPGDTQYF; cdr3_nt: TGTGCCAGCAGCCGACTAGCGGGAGGCCCCGGGGATACGCAGTATTTT
clone_size: -; v_call: TRBV5-6; d_call: -; j_call: TRBJ2-7; cdr3_aa: CASSLYRESEQYF; cdr3_nt: TGTGCCAGCAGCTTGTATAGGGAGAGCGAGCAGTACTTC
clone_size: -; v_call: TRBV5-1; d_call: TRBD1; j_call: TRBJ2-7; cdr3_aa: CASSPTPRGQSLWEQYF; cdr3_nt: TGCGCCAGCAGCCCGACCCCCAGGGGACAGTCTCTCTGGGAGCAGTACTTC
clone_size: -; v_call: TRBV9; d_call: TRBD2; j_call: TRBJ2-7; cdr3_aa: CASSPWGGSYEQYF; cdr3_nt: TGTGCCAGCAGCCCGTGGGGGGGGTCCTACGAGCAGTACTTC
clone_size: -; v_call: TRBV7-8; d_call: -; j_call: TRBJ1-1; cdr3_aa: CASSLVSGPNTEAFF; cdr3_nt: TGTGCCAGCAGCTTAGTTTCAGGTCCGAACACTGAAGCTTTCTTT
clone_size: -; v_call: TRBV9; d_call: -; j_call: TRBJ2-1; cdr3_aa: CASSPTGSGINEQFF; cdr3_nt: TGTGCCAGCAGCCCCACTGGGTCGGGTATCAATGAGCAGTTCTTC
clone_size: -; v_call: TRBV24-1; d_call: TRBD2; j_call: TRBJ2-1; cdr3_aa: CATSDPPLLAGDDNEQFF; cdr3_nt: TGTGCCACCAGTGACCCCCCCCTCCTAGCGGGGGATGACAATGAGCAGTTCTTC
clone_size: -; v_call: TRBV6-5; d_call: -; j_call: TRBJ2-1; cdr3_aa: CASTMGGYNEQFF; cdr3_nt: TGTGCCAGCACTATGGGGGGCTACAATGAGCAGTTCTTC
clone_size: -; v_call: TRBV14; d_call: TRBD1; j_call: TRBJ2-7; cdr3_aa: CASSQVHRGQGYEQYF; cdr3_nt: TGTGCCAGCAGCCAAGTACATCGAGGACAGGGGTACGAGCAGTACTTC
clone_size: -; v_call: TRBV5-1; d_call: TRBD1; j_call: TRBJ2-7; cdr3_aa: CASSLMPGGAGEQYF; cdr3_nt: TGCGCCAGCAGCTTGATGCCAGGGGGCGCGGGAGAGCAGTACTTC
clone_size: few; v_call: TRBV14; d_call: -; j_call: TRBJ1-2; cdr3_aa: CASSQYSYGYTF; cdr3_nt: TGTGCCAGCAGCCAATATTCCTATGGCTACACCTTC
clone_size: -; v_call: TRBV27; d_call: TRBD1; j_call: TRBJ2-1; cdr3_aa: CASSLFGQAYNEQFF; cdr3_nt: TGTGCCAGCAGTTTGTTCGGACAGGCCTACAATGAGCAGTTCTTC
clone_size: -; v_call: TRBV7-2; d_call: -; j_call: TRBJ2-7; cdr3_aa: CASSLRPTAHYEQYF; cdr3_nt: TGTGCCAGCAGCTTAAGACCGACAGCCCACTACGAGCAGTACTTC
clone_size: once; v_call: TRBV5-1; d_call: TRBD2; j_call: TRBJ2-7; cdr3_aa: CASSLRPSGAYEQYF; cdr3_nt: TGCGCCAGCAGCTTGAGGCCTAGCGGGGCCTACGAGCAGTACTTC
clone_size: -; v_call: TRBV9; d_call: -; j_call: TRBJ2-5; cdr3_aa: CASSKTSQWQETQYF; cdr3_nt: TGTGCCAGCAGCAAGACTTCCCAGTGGCAAGAGACCCAGTACTTC
clone_size: -; v_call: TRBV19; d_call: -; j_call: TRBJ2-3; cdr3_aa: CASRAGEFWTDTQYF; cdr3_nt: TGTGCCAGTAGGGCCGGGGAATTTTGGACAGATACGCAGTATTTT
clone_size: -; v_call: TRBV2; d_call: TRBD1; j_call: TRBJ1-2; cdr3_aa: CASSLSTGEGYTF; cdr3_nt: TGTGCCAGCAGTCTTTCGACAGGGGAAGGCTACACCTTC
clone_size: -; v_call: TRBV7-7; d_call: -; j_call: TRBJ2-7; cdr3_aa: CASSLTAGTSYEQYF; cdr3_nt: TGTGCTAGCAGCTTAACGGCAGGGACATCCTACGAGCAGTACTTC
clone_size: -; v_call: TRBV28; d_call: -; j_call: TRBJ2-7; cdr3_aa: CASSLGVPGVGEQYF; cdr3_nt: TGTGCCAGCAGTTTAGGAGTTCCGGGGGTGGGCGAGCAGTACTTC
clone_size: -; v_call: TRBV3-1/TRBV3-2; d_call: TRBD2; j_call: TRBJ2-1; cdr3_aa: CASSPWEGNNEQFF; cdr3_nt: TGTGCCAGCAGCCCCTGGGAGGGGAACAATGAGCAGTTCTTC
clone_size: -; v_call: TRBV5-4; d_call: -; j_call: TRBJ1-2; cdr3_aa: CASSLESVPSPTF; cdr3_nt: TGTGCCAGCAGCTTGGAGTCAGTTCCCTCTCCCACCTTC
clone_size: -; v_call: TRBV5-5; d_call: -; j_call: TRBJ1-5; cdr3_aa: CASSLLGGNQPQHF; cdr3_nt: TGTGCCAGCAGCCTACTGGGGGGAAATCAGCCCCAGCATTTT
clone_size: -; v_call: TRBV7-9; d_call: TRBD1; j_call: TRBJ1-2; cdr3_aa: CASSTGTAYGYTF; cdr3_nt: TGTGCCAGCAGCACCGGGACAGCTTATGGCTACACCTTC
clone_size: -; v_call: TRBV28; d_call: TRBD2; j_call: TRBJ2-1; cdr3_aa: CASSLSGTTYYNEQFF; cdr3_nt: TGTGCCAGCAGTTTATCGGGGACTACGTACTACAATGAGCAGTTCTTC
clone_size: -; v_call: TRBV9; d_call: TRBD1; j_call: TRBJ2-1; cdr3_aa: CASSVVPQGAVRFNEQFF; cdr3_nt: TGTGCCAGCAGCGTAGTCCCACAGGGGGCGGTTAGGTTCAATGAGCAGTTCTTC
clone_size: -; v_call: TRBV5-1; d_call: TRBD1; j_call: TRBJ1-1; cdr3_aa: CASSLGGTDSSDTEAFF; cdr3_nt: TGCGCCAGCAGCTTGGGTGGGACAGACTCCTCGGACACTGAAGCTTTCTTT
clone_size: -; v_call: TRBV7-2; d_call: TRBD2; j_call: TRBJ2-4; cdr3_aa: CASTSSGQKNIQYF; cdr3_nt: TGTGCCAGCACATCTAGCGGGCAAAAAAACATTCAGTACTTC
clone_size: -; v_call: TRBV11-2; d_call: TRBD1; j_call: TRBJ1-4; cdr3_aa: CASRDRQGPYEKLFF; cdr3_nt: TGTGCCAGCAGAGACCGACAGGGCCCGTATGAAAAACTGTTTTTT
clone_size: few; v_call: TRBV13; d_call: TRBD1; j_call: TRBJ1-1; cdr3_aa: CASSPDRGRTEAFF; cdr3_nt: TGTGCCAGCAGCCCGGACAGGGGAAGGACTGAAGCTTTCTTT
clone_size: -; v_call: TRBV2; d_call: -; j_call: TRBJ1-1; cdr3_aa: CASIGGRGYTEAFF; cdr3_nt: TGTGCCAGCATTGGCGGCAGGGGCTACACTGAAGCTTTCTTT
clone_size: -; v_call: TRBV19; d_call: -; j_call: TRBJ2-1; cdr3_aa: CASSIGGGREQFF; cdr3_nt: TGTGCCAGTAGTATAGGGGGGGGCAGGGAGCAGTTCTTC
clone_size: -; v_call: TRBV5-1; d_call: -; j_call: TRBJ1-1; cdr3_aa: CASSLAAENTEAFF; cdr3_nt: TGCGCCAGCAGCTTGGCCGCGGAGAACACTGAAGCTTTCTTT
clone_size: -; v_call: TRBV27; d_call: -; j_call: TRBJ2-6; cdr3_aa: CASSLGFSGANVLTF; cdr3_nt: TGTGCCAGCAGTTTAGGCTTCTCTGGGGCCAACGTCCTGACTTTC
clone_size: -; v_call: TRBV2; d_call: TRBD2; j_call: TRBJ2-7; cdr3_aa: CASSGGLAGLSYEQYF; cdr3_nt: TGTGCCAGCAGTGGCGGACTAGCGGGCCTCTCCTACGAGCAGTACTTC
clone_size: few; v_call: TRBV18; d_call: -; j_call: TRBJ1-1; cdr3_aa: CASSPTEGDTEAFF; cdr3_nt: TGTGCCAGCTCACCGACAGAAGGGGACACTGAAGCTTTCTTT
clone_size: -; v_call: TRBV5-6; d_call: -; j_call: TRBJ1-2; cdr3_aa: CASSLVFSVGERDYGYTF; cdr3_nt: TGTGCCAGCAGCTTGGTCTTTTCGGTTGGAGAGCGGGACTATGGCTACACCTTC
clone_size: -; v_call: TRBV5-8; d_call: TRBD1; j_call: TRBJ2-1; cdr3_aa: CASSLYGTGYYNEQFF; cdr3_nt: TGTGCCAGCAGCTTGTACGGGACAGGGTACTACAATGAGCAGTTCTTC
clone_size: few; v_call: TRBV28; d_call: TRBD2; j_call: TRBJ2-7; cdr3_aa: CASKVAGDLRRDEQYF; cdr3_nt: TGTGCCAGCAAGGTAGCGGGAGATTTAAGGCGTGACGAGCAGTACTTC
clone_size: -; v_call: TRBV19; d_call: TRBD1; j_call: TRBJ2-3; cdr3_aa: CASRTGGLTDTQYF; cdr3_nt: TGTGCCAGTAGGACAGGGGGTTTAACAGATACGCAGTATTTT
clone_size: -; v_call: TRBV7-9; d_call: -; j_call: TRBJ1-1; cdr3_aa: CASSFEAATEAFF; cdr3_nt: TGTGCCAGCAGCTTTGAGGCTGCCACTGAAGCTTTCTTT
clone_size: -; v_call: TRBV3-1/TRBV3-2; d_call: TRBD1; j_call: TRBJ1-2; cdr3_aa: CASSQDSRTGNYGYTF; cdr3_nt: TGTGCCAGCAGCCAAGATTCCAGGACAGGGAACTATGGCTACACCTTC
clone_size: few; v_call: TRBV21-1; d_call: -; j_call: TRBJ1-2; cdr3_aa: CASSKGDSENENYGYTF; cdr3_nt: TGTGCCAGCAGCAAAGGGGACAGCGAGAACGAGAACTATGGCTACACCTTC
clone_size: -; v_call: TRBV2; d_call: TRBD2; j_call: TRBJ2-5; cdr3_aa: CASRRRTSQETQYF; cdr3_nt: TGTGCCAGCCGGAGACGGACTAGCCAGGAGACCCAGTACTTC
clone_size: -; v_call: TRBV28; d_call: TRBD1; j_call: TRBJ1-2; cdr3_aa: CASSSQTGLIRRGYTF; cdr3_nt: TGTGCCAGCAGTTCTCAGACAGGGTTGATCCGTCGCGGCTACACCTTC
clone_size: -; v_call: TRBV5-1; d_call: -; j_call: TRBJ1-4; cdr3_aa: CASSMDSTSSNEKLFF; cdr3_nt: TGCGCCAGCAGCATGGACAGCACTTCGTCTAATGAAAAACTGTTTTTT
clone_size: few; v_call: TRBV7-9; d_call: TRBD1; j_call: TRBJ1-2; cdr3_aa: CASSFPNAGTANYGYTF; cdr3_nt: TGTGCCAGCAGCTTTCCAAACGCCGGGACAGCGAACTATGGCTACACCTTC
clone_size: -; v_call: TRBV11-3; d_call: TRBD1; j_call: TRBJ2-7; cdr3_aa: CASSLAGQGSYEQYF; cdr3_nt: TGTGCCAGCAGCTTAGCGGGACAGGGGTCCTACGAGCAGTACTTC
clone_size: -; v_call: TRBV2; d_call: -; j_call: TRBJ2-7; cdr3_aa: CASSERVGEGEQYF; cdr3_nt: TGTGCCAGCAGTGAAAGGGTAGGGGAAGGCGAGCAGTACTTC
clone_size: -; v_call: TRBV19; d_call: -; j_call: TRBJ1-6; cdr3_aa: CASGLTGYNSPLHF; cdr3_nt: TGTGCCAGTGGTTTGACGGGCTATAATTCACCCCTCCACTTT
clone_size: -; v_call: TRBV19; d_call: -; j_call: TRBJ2-6; cdr3_aa: CASSPPRSGANVLTF; cdr3_nt: TGTGCCAGTAGTCCCCCTCGCTCTGGGGCCAACGTCCTGACTTTC
clone_size: -; v_call: TRBV5-1; d_call: TRBD2; j_call: TRBJ2-3; cdr3_aa: CASSSGLAGASTDTQYF; cdr3_nt: TGCGCCAGCAGCTCGGGACTAGCGGGGGCCAGCACAGATACGCAGTATTTT
clone_size: -; v_call: TRBV11-2; d_call: TRBD1; j_call: TRBJ2-3; cdr3_aa: CASSPQGLTQYF; cdr3_nt: TGTGCCAGCAGCCCACAGGGGTTGACGCAGTATTTT
clone_size: -; v_call: TRBV28; d_call: -; j_call: TRBJ2-7; cdr3_aa: CASSFNPQTGSYEQYF; cdr3_nt: TGTGCCAGCAGTTTTAATCCGCAGACGGGCTCCTACGAGCAGTACTTC
clone_size: -; v_call: TRBV19; d_call: TRBD1; j_call: TRBJ1-1; cdr3_aa: CASSVTGGARGTEAFF; cdr3_nt: TGTGCCAGTAGCGTGACAGGGGGCGCGCGTGGTACTGAAGCTTTCTTT
clone_size: once; v_call: TRBV3-1/TRBV3-2; d_call: -; j_call: TRBJ1-4; cdr3_aa: CASSPSGYEKLFF; cdr3_nt: TGTGCCAGCAGCCCGTCGGGGTATGAAAAACTGTTTTTT
clone_size: once; v_call: TRBV18; d_call: -; j_call: TRBJ2-7; cdr3_aa: CASSPTRLDEQYF; cdr3_nt: TGTGCCAGCTCACCAACCAGACTCGACGAGCAGTACTTC
clone_size: -; v_call: TRBV28; d_call: -; j_call: TRBJ2-2; cdr3_aa: CASSLWGATTGELFF; cdr3_nt: TGTGCCAGCAGTTTATGGGGGGCGACCACCGGGGAGCTGTTTTTT
clone_size: -; v_call: TRBV5-4; d_call: -; j_call: TRBJ1-5; cdr3_aa: CASSLGPGPQPQHF; cdr3_nt: TGTGCCAGCAGCTTGGGTCCAGGGCCACAGCCCCAGCATTTT
clone_size: -; v_call: TRBV4-2; d_call: -; j_call: TRBJ1-1; cdr3_aa: CASSQDILNTEAFF; cdr3_nt: TGTGCCAGCAGCCAAGACATCCTAAACACTGAAGCTTTCTTT
clone_size: -; v_call: TRBV30; d_call: TRBD2; j_call: TRBJ2-7; cdr3_aa: CAWRPGIGGAYEQYF; cdr3_nt: TGTGCCTGGAGACCCGGGATCGGGGGGGCCTACGAGCAGTACTTC